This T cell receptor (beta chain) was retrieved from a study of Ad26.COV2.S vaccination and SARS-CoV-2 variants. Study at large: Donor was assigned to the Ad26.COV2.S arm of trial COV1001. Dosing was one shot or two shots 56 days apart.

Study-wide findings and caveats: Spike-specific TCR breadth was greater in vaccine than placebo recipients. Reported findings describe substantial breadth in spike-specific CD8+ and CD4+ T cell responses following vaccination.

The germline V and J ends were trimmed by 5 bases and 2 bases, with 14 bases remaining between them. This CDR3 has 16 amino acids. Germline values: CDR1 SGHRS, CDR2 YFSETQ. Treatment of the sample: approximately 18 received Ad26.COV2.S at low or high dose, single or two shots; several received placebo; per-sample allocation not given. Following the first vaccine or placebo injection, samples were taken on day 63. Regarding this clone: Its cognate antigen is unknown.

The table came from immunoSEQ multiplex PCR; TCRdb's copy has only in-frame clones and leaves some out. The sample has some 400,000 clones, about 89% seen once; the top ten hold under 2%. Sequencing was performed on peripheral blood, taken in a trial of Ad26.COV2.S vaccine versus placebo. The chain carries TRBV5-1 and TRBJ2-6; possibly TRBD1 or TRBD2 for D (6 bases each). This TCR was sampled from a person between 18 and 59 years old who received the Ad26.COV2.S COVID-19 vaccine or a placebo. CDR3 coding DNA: TGCGCCAGCAGGCAGGTCGGGGGCACTGGGGCCAACGTCCTGACTTTC. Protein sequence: CASRQVGGTGANVLTF.